What follows describes a single TCR beta chain. No antigen is known for it. The data were obtained in a study of CXCR3-negative and CXCR3-positive naive CD8 T cells. The TRB libraries of cDNA were built by UMI-labeled 5' RACE. Following a re-call of the 5' RACE reads, TCRdb has one entry per CDR3 protein and lacks DNA. This sample's table has some 48,000 distinct CDR3 sequences. Findings and limits, study-wide: Naive subsets displayed similar surface CD5, and TCR strength was inferred from TRB CDR3 properties.

All CD8+ T cell subsets were sorted in triplicate at hundreds of thousands of cells each. The germline gives CDR1 SQVTM, CDR2 ANQGSEA. The CDR3 spans 12 residues. This chain uses TRBV29-1 with TRBJ2-2; TCRdb lists TRBD1, though no DNA is available to test this call. This TCR came from a human donor in good health. Some clones in this sample may be carry-over from other donors' samples. Sequencing was done on a sample of naive CXCR3- CD8+ T cells from blood. The subset was: CD45RO-CCR7+CD27+CD95- naive CD8+ T cells lacking CXCR3 (TNR3-). The CDR3 here is CSVPRGTGELFF.